These 32 T cell receptor beta chains share one sample of origin, sequenced in a study of cytomegalovirus exposure and HLA in healthy donors. Primers: 60 Vbeta forward and 13 Jbeta reverse. Assay: immunoSEQ multiplex PCR; the TCRdb copy retains only in-frame clones and omits some. The sample holds about 270,000 clones, just over 70% seen once. The sample was PBMCs. The receptors shown here come from a female donor in good health and CMV-seronegative.

The rearrangement joins TRBV7-9 to TRBJ1-1; tentative D call: TRBD1 (5 bases). Per the germline V gene, CDR1 is SEHNR and CDR2 is FQNEAQ (reference sequence). Between the trimmed V and J ends, which lost 2 bases and 4 bases, there was a span of 11 bases. This CDR3 is built from 14 residues. The CDR3 loop reads CASSLIGEATEAFF. The CDR3 DNA sequence: TGTGCCAGCAGCTTAATAGGGGAGGCCACTGAAGCTTTCTTT.

This sequence joins TRBV6-5 and TRBJ2-3; 7 bases align to TRBD2. After removal of 5 bases from V and 8 bases from J, the junction contained 10 bases not matched to a gene. The CDR3 sequence is 14 residues long. Germline V lookup: CDR1 MNHEY, CDR2 SVGAGI. The CDR3 DNA follows: TGTGCCAGCAGTCGAAGTCTAGCGGAGCCTACGCAGTATTTT. The encoded protein is CASSRSLAEPTQYF.

This chain connects TRBV28 to TRBJ2-7, with 12 bases that match TRBD2. With V trimmed by 5 bases and J by 0 bases, 2 bases remained unmatched. The V gene's germline CDR1 is MDHEN and CDR2 SYDVKM. The CDR3 is made up of 15 amino acids. CDR3 loop: CASSGLAGPSYEQYF. The CDR3 DNA reads as TGTGCCAGCAGTGGACTAGCGGGGCCCTCCTACGAGCAGTACTTC.

The rearrangement links TRBV7-2 to TRBJ2-7; weak D call: TRBD2 (5 bases). V was cut by 5 bases and J by 6 bases, with 14 bases left in between. Germline V gives CDR1 SGHTA, CDR2 FQGNSA. There are 13 residues in the CDR3. CDR3 sequence reads: CASSPLGSSEQYF. CDR3 bases: TGTGCCAGCAGCCCTTTGGGGAGCTCCGAGCAGTACTTC.

V gene TRBV6-5 combines with J gene TRBJ1-3; TRBD1 matches 9 bases. The CDR3 is 16 residues long. The ends lost 2 bases at V and 2 bases at J; junction bases unmatched: 4. Germline lookup yields CDR1 MNHEY and CDR2 SVGAGI. The CDR3, as DNA: TGTGCCAGCAGTTACCGACGACAGGGGGCTGGAAACACCATATATTTT. Translated, it gives CASSYRRQGAGNTIYF.

This clone was seen only a few times. The rearrangement joins TRBV6-1 to TRBJ1-5, with D tentatively TRBD1 (6 bases). V gave up 5 bases and J gave up 7 bases, with 9 bases separating them. The CDR3 contains 12 residues. CDR1 is MNHNS and CDR2 is SASEGT in the germline V gene. Written as DNA, the CDR3 is TGTGCCAGCAGTCAGGGGTACCAGCCCCAGCATTTT. It translates to CASSQGYQPQHF.

This sequence joins TRBV7-8 and TRBJ2-7, with 9 nucleotides matching TRBD2. Germline CDR1 reads SGHVS; CDR2 reads FQNEAQ. This CDR3 has 15 amino acids. The ends lost 6 bases at V and 3 bases at J; junction bases unmatched: 9. DNA of the CDR3: TGTGCCAGCAGGCAATTAGCGGGAGAAATCTACGAGCAGTACTTC. Encoded protein: CASRQLAGEIYEQYF.

The J gene is TRBJ2-7, the V gene TRBV19, with 13 bases that match TRBD2. V was clipped by 6 bases and J by 4 bases; unmatched bases: 0. The CDR3 has 13 residues. Germline values: CDR1 LNHDA, CDR2 SQIVND (reference sequence). The CDR3 bases are TGTGCCAGTAGGGGACTAGCGGGGTACGAGCAGTACTTC. Amino acids: CASRGLAGYEQYF.

The chain uses TRBV18 and TRBJ2-1, with TRBD2 identical over 10 bases. Germline CDR1 KGHSH, CDR2 LQKENI. This CDR3 has 20 amino acids. V gave up 2 bases and J gave up 4 bases; unmatched junction bases: 17. The CDR3 DNA reads TGTGCCAGCTCACCAATAGTAGCGGGAGGCCCCCGGAGTACGTACAATGAGCAGTTCTTC. Translated: CASSPIVAGGPRSTYNEQFF.

V is TRBV7-9 and J is TRBJ2-7; 7 bases agree with TRBD2. The CDR3 runs 16 residues. Germline V gene lookup returns CDR1 SEHNR and CDR2 FQNEAQ (reference sequence). With 5 bases clipped from V and 4 bases from J, the junction kept 14 bases outside the gene matches. DNA of the CDR3: TGTGCCAGCAGCCACCCCCGGGGCGGGAGTATGTACGAGCAGTACTTC. Protein: CASSHPRGGSMYEQYF. Combining the CDR3 with reference TRBV7-9 and TRBJ2-7 gives the whole variable domain DTGVSQNPRHKITKRGQNVTFRCDPISEHNRLYWYRQTLGQGPEFLTYFQNEAQLEKSRLLSDRFSAERPKGSFSTLEIQRTEQGDSAMYLCASSHPRGGSMYEQYFGPGTRLTVT.

This clone turned up a few times. The rearrangement joins TRBV19 to TRBJ1-1; tentatively, D is TRBD1 (6 bases). With 5 bases removed from V and 7 bases from J, the gap between germline ends came to 17 bases. This CDR3 has 14 residues. Germline CDR1 reads LNHDA; CDR2 reads SQIVND (reference sequence). The CDR3 reads CASSFNGGNGEAFF. CDR3 bases: TGTGCCAGTAGTTTTAATGGGGGCAACGGTGAAGCTTTCTTT. The full variable domain, its missing parts supplied by reference TRBV19 and TRBJ1-1, is DGGITQSPKYLFRKEGQNVTLSCEQNLNHDAMYWYRQDPGQGLRLIYYSQIVNDFQKGDIAEGYSVSREKKESFPLTVTSAQKNPTAFYLCASSFNGGNGEAFFGQGTRLTVV.

This clone showed up just once. The chain combines TRBV27 with TRBJ2-3, with a possible D match to TRBD1 (6 bases). Germline values: CDR1 MNHEY, CDR2 SMNVEV (reference sequence). The length of the CDR3 is 18 residues. The V end lost 5 bases, the J end lost 1 base, and 22 bases lay between the germline ends. The CDR3 bases are TGTGCCAGCAGTAACAAAACCCCCGACAGGTCCCGCACAGATACGCAGTATTTT. Translating it yields CASSNKTPDRSRTDTQYF.

V is TRBV30 and J is TRBJ1-6; D remains unclear. V was trimmed by 5 bases and J by 5 bases, leaving 4 bases between them. This CDR3 comprises 11 residues. The V gene's germline CDR1 is GTSNPN and CDR2 SVGIG (reference sequence). DNA for the CDR3: TGTGCCTGGGGAGATAATTCACCCCTCCACTTT. It specifies CAWGDNSPLHF. Combining the CDR3 with reference TRBV30 and TRBJ1-6 gives the whole variable domain SQTIHQWPATLVQPVGSPLSLECTVEGTSNPNLYWYRQAAGRGLQLLFYSVGIGQISSEVPQNLSASRPQDRQFILSSKKLLLSDSGFYLCAWGDNSPLHFGNGTRLTVT.

This clone has more than one count but fewer than ten. The J gene is TRBJ2-7, the V gene TRBV29-1, with 8 positions matching TRBD2. J lost 4 bases, V lost 5 bases, and 16 bases had no gene match. The germline gives CDR1 SQVTM, CDR2 ANQGSEA. The CDR3 is 16 amino acids. The CDR3 loop is CSVTPRGSGSGYEQYF. CDR3 coding DNA: TGCAGCGTTACGCCTCGGGGGAGCGGGAGTGGGTACGAGCAGTACTTC.

This clone was seen a few times. The genes are TRBV6-1 and TRBJ2-7; a possible D gene is TRBD1 (5 bases). Deletions cut 3 bases from V and 6 bases from J, with 6 bases between. The CDR3 runs 11 residues. CDR1 MNHNS and CDR2 SASEGT come from the germline V gene. The CDR3, as DNA: TGTGCCAGCAGTGACAGGGTCGAGCAGTACTTC. This codes for CASSDRVEQYF.

The chain uses TRBV5-4 and TRBJ2-1; 10 bases fit TRBD2. Germline lookup yields CDR1 SGHNT and CDR2 YYREEE (reference sequence). The CDR3 runs 15 residues. The junction had 4 bases not matched to a gene; V was cut back by 4 bases and J by 3 bases. The CDR3 nucleotides read TGTGCCAGCAGCCCTAGGACTAGCGGCTACAATGAGCAGTTCTTC. This encodes CASSPRTSGYNEQFF.

V usage is TRBV5-6 and J usage is TRBJ2-5; a weak D match, TRBD1 (6 bases). The J call may be faulty, since TRBJ2-7 better matches the DNA end. In germline, CDR1 is SGHDT, CDR2 YYEEEE. This CDR3 has 16 amino acids. The CDR3 reads CASSLEDTGPFYEQYF. CDR3 nucleotide sequence: TGTGCCAGCAGCTTGGAAGACACAGGGCCTTTCTACGAGCAGTACTTC.

The CDR3 protein is CASSYSVGQRGGYTF. As DNA, the CDR3 is TGTGCCAGCAGTTACTCGGTGGGACAACGCGGCGGCTACACCTTC. The chain recombines TRBV6-5 with TRBJ1-2; weak D call: TRBD1 (6 bases). The V and J ends lost 0 bases and 8 bases respectively, with 16 bases between them. The CDR3 extends over 15 amino acids. Germline V CDR1 and CDR2: MNHEY, SVGAGI.

The chain has TRBV2 and TRBJ1-5; 12 bases map to TRBD1. Germline CDR1 and CDR2: SNHLY and FYNNEI. The junction had 15 bases not matched to a gene; V was cut back by 4 bases and J by 2 bases. The CDR3 contains 20 residues. CDR3 sequence: CASSVPSGTGGRGGNQPQHF. As DNA, the CDR3 is TGTGCCAGCAGTGTGCCCTCCGGGACAGGGGGCAGAGGTGGCAATCAGCCCCAGCATTTT. Full variable domain (remainder filled in from reference TRBV2 and TRBJ1-5): EPEVTQTPSHQVTQMGQEVILRCVPISNHLYFYWYRQILGQKVEFLVSFYNNEISEKSEIFDDQFSVERPDGSNFTLKIRSTKLEDSAMYFCASSVPSGTGGRGGNQPQHFGDGTRLSIL.

The genes are TRBV6-1 and TRBJ2-7; 10 bases fit TRBD2. V dropped 6 bases and J dropped 6; count of bases not matched to a gene: 5. The CDR3 runs 13 residues. Germline-derived CDR1 and CDR2 are MNHNS and SASEGT. CDR3 bases: TGTGCCAGCAGATTACTAGCGGGGACCGAGCAGTACTTC. Translating it yields CASRLLAGTEQYF.

This rearrangement joins TRBV6-5 to TRBJ1-4, with D unclear. Trimming pared 0 bases from V and 8 bases from J, leaving 10 bases between. The CDR3 is 14 residues long. Per the germline V gene, CDR1 is MNHEY and CDR2 is SVGAGI. CDR3 region: CASSYSRGREKLFF. The CDR3 DNA is TGTGCCAGCAGTTACTCGCGGGGAAGGGAAAAACTGTTTTTT.

The chain has TRBV19 and TRBJ2-3; 7 bases are shared with TRBD2. Trimming removed 9 bases from V and 4 bases from J; junction bases left unmatched: 16. Germline-derived CDR1 and CDR2 are LNHDA and SQIVND (reference sequence). The CDR3 extends over 16 amino acids. The CDR3 is CASRNEGRERADTQYF. Here the CDR3 DNA reads TGTGCCAGCAGAAATGAGGGGCGGGAGAGAGCAGATACGCAGTATTTT.

Written as DNA, the CDR3 is TGTGCCAGCAGTGTGGGCGGGGACACCGGGGAGCTGTTTTTT. Its protein product is CASSVGGDTGELFF. The chain uses TRBV6-1 and TRBJ2-2; possible D gene TRBD2, 6 bases. This CDR3 spans 14 amino acids. Trimming cost V 4 bases and J 3 bases, with 9 bases left between them. From germline, CDR1 is MNHNS and CDR2 SASEGT.

This rearrangement joins TRBV28 to TRBJ1-1; 8 nucleotides align to TRBD1. Germline lookup yields CDR1 MDHEN and CDR2 SYDVKM. This CDR3 is built from 14 residues. The J segment lost 1 base and the V segment lost 5 bases, leaving 3 bases of the junction unmatched. The CDR3 region has the DNA TGTGCCAGCAGTCCAGGGGGCAGGAACACTGAAGCTTTCTTT. This codes for CASSPGGRNTEAFF.

This clone was detected only a few times. V usage is TRBV10-2 and J usage is TRBJ2-1; TRBD2 agrees at 8 bases. The CDR3 sequence is 16 residues long. V was clipped by 6 bases and J by 6 bases; unmatched bases: 13. Germline V gives CDR1 WSHSY, CDR2 SAAADI. The CDR3 sequence is CASSSTPGLAANEQFF. For the CDR3, the DNA is TGCGCCAGCAGCTCAACCCCCGGACTAGCAGCCAATGAGCAGTTCTTC.

CDR3 amino acids: CASSLWGDFRYEQYF. The CDR3 bases are TGTGCCAGCAGCTTATGGGGGGACTTTAGGTACGAGCAGTACTTC. V is TRBV11-3 and J is TRBJ2-7; a possible D gene is TRBD2 (6 bases). The V end was cut by 2 bases, the J end by 4 bases, with 15 bases between. CDR3 length equals 15 residues. Germline CDR1 and CDR2: SGHNT and YENEEA. Combining the CDR3 with reference TRBV11-3 and TRBJ2-7 gives the whole variable domain EAGVVQSPRYKIIEKKQPVAFWCNPISGHNTLYWYLQNLGQGPELLIRYENEEAVDDSQLPKDRFSAERLKGVDSTLKIQPAELGDSAVYLCASSLWGDFRYEQYFGPGTRLTVT.

The chain employs TRBV5-8 and TRBJ1-5; tentatively, D is TRBD1 (6 bases). Germline lookup yields CDR1 SGHTS and CDR2 YDEGEE. The CDR3 covers 16 residues. V shed 5 bases and J shed 2 bases, with 17 bases lying between them. The CDR3 bases are TGTGCCAGCAGAAACCTGAGACAGGAGCGCAATCAGCCCCAGCATTTT. Its protein product is CASRNLRQERNQPQHF.

This chain joins TRBV25-1 and TRBJ2-3, with D possibly TRBD2 on 7 matching bases. Trimming took off 5 bases at V and 3 bases at J, with 12 bases between the two ends. Germline CDR1 is MGHDK and CDR2 is SYGVNS. The CDR3 totals 14 residues. The CDR3 reads CASSKGGQTDTQYF. The DNA for the CDR3 is TGTGCCAGCAGTAAGGGGGGGCAGACAGATACGCAGTATTTT.

J is TRBJ2-1 and V is TRBV11-2; D possibly corresponds to TRBD1 (6 bases). The length of the CDR3 is 16 residues. The V end lost 1 base, the J end lost 8 bases, and 18 bases lay between the germline ends. Germline lookup yields CDR1 SGHAT and CDR2 FQNNGV. CDR3 DNA sequence: TGTGCCAGCAGCTTAGGAGGGGGTCGTCGTTGGGATGAGCAGTTCTTC. The encoded protein is CASSLGGGRRWDEQFF.

The genes are TRBV5-4 and TRBJ2-6, with 8 positions matching TRBD1. The germline V gene encodes CDR1 SGHNT and CDR2 YYREEE (reference sequence). This CDR3 spans 17 amino acids. The junction had 4 bases not matched to a gene; V was cut back by 0 bases and J by 2 bases. CDR3 DNA sequence: TGTGCCAGCAGCTTGGGGCAGGGGGCTACTGGGGCCAACGTCCTGACTTTC. Translated, it gives CASSLGQGATGANVLTF.

This clone was recorded a few times. The V and J genes are TRBV7-5 and TRBJ1-1; the listed D gene, TRBD1, was not tested against the DNA. TRBV7-5 is termed a pseudogene. CDR3 length: 13 amino acids. The CDR3 bases are TGTGCCAGAAGCACATACACCTACACTGAAGCTTTCTTT. Amino acid sequence: CARSTYTYTEAFF.

The chain recombines TRBV27 with TRBJ1-5; D is undetermined. Germline assignment: CDR1 MNHEY and CDR2 SMNVEV (reference sequence). This CDR3 region has 14 residues. V lost 7 bases and J lost 3, with 13 bases in between. CDR3 in DNA: TGTGCCAGCACTCTCCGTACGGTCAATCAGCCCCAGCATTTT. Translated, it gives CASTLRTVNQPQHF.